The T cell receptor (beta chain) described here comes from a study of control samples from healthy donors and cancer patients. Germline V gene lookup returns CDR1 SGHRS and CDR2 YFSETQ. This CDR3 spans 14 amino acids. The germline V and J ends were trimmed by 5 bases and 10 bases, with 19 bases remaining between them. Some clones are missing from TCRdb's copy, which holds only in-frame ones; the method was immunoSEQ multiplex PCR. The data show about 85,000 clones, 89% seen once. The source is a man aged 45-60 years in good health. The specimen sequenced was blood. The J gene is TRBJ2-1, the V gene TRBV5-1, with D perhaps matching TRBD2 (6 bases). CDR3 sequence: CASRLAELRGEQFF. In nucleotides, the CDR3 is TGCGCCAGCAGATTAGCGGAGCTAAGAGGAGAGCAGTTCTTC.